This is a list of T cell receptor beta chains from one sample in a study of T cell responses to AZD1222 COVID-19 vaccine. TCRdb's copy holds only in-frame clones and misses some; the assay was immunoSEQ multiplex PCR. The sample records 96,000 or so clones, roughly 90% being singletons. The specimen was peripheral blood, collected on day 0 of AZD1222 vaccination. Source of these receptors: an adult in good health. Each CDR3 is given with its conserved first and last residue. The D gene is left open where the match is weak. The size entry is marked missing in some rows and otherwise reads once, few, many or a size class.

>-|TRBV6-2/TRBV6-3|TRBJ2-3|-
TGTGCCAGCAGTATAGCGGAACGCACAGATACGCAGTATTTT
CASSIAERTDTQYF
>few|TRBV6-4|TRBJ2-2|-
TGTGCCAGCAGTGACTCGGGCACCGGGGAGCTGTTTTTT
CASSDSGTGELFF
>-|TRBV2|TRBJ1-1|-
TGTGCCAGCAGTGACAGGACAATGAACACTGAAGCTTTCTTT
CASSDRTMNTEAFF
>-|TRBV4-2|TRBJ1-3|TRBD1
TGTGCCAGCAGCCTTAGGACAGGAACTGGAAACACCATATATTTT
CASSLRTGTGNTIYF
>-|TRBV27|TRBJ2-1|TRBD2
TGTGCCATTCCGACTAGCGGGAGTAGTAGGTCCTACAATGAGCAGTTCTTC
CAIPTSGSSRSYNEQFF
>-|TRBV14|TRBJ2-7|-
TGTGCCAGCAGCCAAGAGATGGCGGTAGTAGGATACGAGCAGTACTTC
CASSQEMAVVGYEQYF
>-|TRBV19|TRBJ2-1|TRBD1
TGTGCCAGTAGTACCCCTGGTAAGGGACAGGGCGAGAGTGAGCAGTTCTTC
CASSTPGKGQGESEQFF
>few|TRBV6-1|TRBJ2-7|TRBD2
TGTGCCAGCAGTGAAGGGACTAGCGGGATATACGAGCAGTACTTC
CASSEGTSGIYEQYF
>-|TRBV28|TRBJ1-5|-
TGTGCCAGCACCACCTCCGGGTATAGTCAGCCCCAGCATTTT
CASTTSGYSQPQHF
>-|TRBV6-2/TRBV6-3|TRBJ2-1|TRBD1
TGTGCCAGCAGCCAGGACAGGGGGAAGCAGTTCTTC
CASSQDRGKQFF
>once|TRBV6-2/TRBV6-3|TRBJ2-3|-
TGTGCCAGCAGCCTCGCAATAGCCGATACGCAGTATTTT
CASSLAIADTQYF
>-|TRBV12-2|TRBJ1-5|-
TGTGCAAGTCGCTTAGATGGGGGCAGTAGCAATCAGCCCCAGCATTTT
CASRLDGGSSNQPQHF
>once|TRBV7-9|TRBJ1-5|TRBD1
TGTGCCAGCAGCTTCGGGACAGGGGCGCTAGGTCAGCCCCAGCATTTT
CASSFGTGALGQPQHF
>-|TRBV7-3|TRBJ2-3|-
TGTGCCAGCAGCTTAATTGCGGGCACAGATACGCAGTATTTT
CASSLIAGTDTQYF
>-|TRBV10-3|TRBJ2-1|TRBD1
TGTGCCATCAGAGACAGGGCCAATGAGCAGTTCTTC
CAIRDRANEQFF
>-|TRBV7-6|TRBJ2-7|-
TGTGCCAGCAGCTTAGCCCCGGTCCCCGGTAACGAGCAGTACTTC
CASSLAPVPGNEQYF
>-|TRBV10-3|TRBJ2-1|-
TGTGCCATCAGTAACGGACCTAACAATGAGCAGTTCTTC
CAISNGPNNEQFF
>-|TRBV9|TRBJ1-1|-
TGTGCCAGCAGCGTAGGTGCAGGGTCCCTGAACACTGAAGCTTTCTTT
CASSVGAGSLNTEAFF
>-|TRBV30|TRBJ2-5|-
TGTGCCTGGAGTGGGCTGGTGAGGGAGACCCAGTACTTC
CAWSGLVRETQYF
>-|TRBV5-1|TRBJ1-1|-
TGCGCCAGCAGCTTTAGGCGCGAGGGGAACACTGAAGCTTTCTTT
CASSFRREGNTEAFF
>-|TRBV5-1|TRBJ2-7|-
TGCGCCAGCAGCCCAATCGGGCAGCCCCTCTCCTACGAGCAGTACTTC
CASSPIGQPLSYEQYF
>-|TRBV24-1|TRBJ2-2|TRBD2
TGTGCCACCAAGGGCGTAGCGGGAAGTACCGGGGAGCTGTTTTTT
CATKGVAGSTGELFF
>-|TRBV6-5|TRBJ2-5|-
TGTGCCAGCACCATTTCGCGGACCCAGTACTTC
CASTISRTQYF
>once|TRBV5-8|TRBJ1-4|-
TGTGCCAGCAGCCCTCTTGGGGTGTATGAAAAACTGTTTTTT
CASSPLGVYEKLFF
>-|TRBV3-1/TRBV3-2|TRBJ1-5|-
TGTGCCAACCCCCGGGTCGGACGGTACAATCAGCCCCAGCATTTT
CANPRVGRYNQPQHF
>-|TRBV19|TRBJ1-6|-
TGTGCCAGTAGTATAGCCCCCGACAGGAATTCACCCCTCCACTTT
CASSIAPDRNSPLHF
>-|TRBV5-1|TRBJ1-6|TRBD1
TGCGCCAGCAGCCAGGGACAGGATAATTCACCCCTCCACTTT
CASSQGQDNSPLHF
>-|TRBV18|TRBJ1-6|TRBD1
TGTGCCAGCTCACCGGGGACAGACAATTCACCCCTCCACTTT
CASSPGTDNSPLHF
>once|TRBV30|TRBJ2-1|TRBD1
TGTGCCTGGAGGGCAGGGGGCTTGGGGGACAATGAGCAGTTCTTC
CAWRAGGLGDNEQFF
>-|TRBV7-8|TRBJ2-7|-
TGTGCCAGCAGCTTAGAGGGATTGTACGAGCAGTACTTC
CASSLEGLYEQYF
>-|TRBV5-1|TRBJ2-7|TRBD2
TGCGCCAGCACAAAGGGGCTAGCGGGAGAACTGAGCGAGCAGTACTTC
CASTKGLAGELSEQYF
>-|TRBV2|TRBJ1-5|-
TGTGCCAGCAACCGGGACAACAATCAGCCCCAGCATTTT
CASNRDNNQPQHF
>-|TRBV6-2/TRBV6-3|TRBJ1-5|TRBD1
TGTGCCAGCAGCCCGGGACAGAAACCATATAGCAATCAGCCCCAGCATTTT
CASSPGQKPYSNQPQHF
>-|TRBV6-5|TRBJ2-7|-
TGTGCCAGCAGTTACGCGGGACGGAGCTCCTACGAGCAGTACTTC
CASSYAGRSSYEQYF
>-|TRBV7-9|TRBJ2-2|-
TGTGCCACTAAAGGGGAGAACACCGGGGAGCTGTTTTTT
CATKGENTGELFF
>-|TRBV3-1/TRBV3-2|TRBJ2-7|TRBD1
TGTGCCAGCGGACAGGGCTACGAGCAGTACTTC
CASGQGYEQYF
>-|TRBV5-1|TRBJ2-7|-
TGCGCCAGCAGCTTGGCAGTTGGACAGTACTACGAGCAGTACTTC
CASSLAVGQYYEQYF
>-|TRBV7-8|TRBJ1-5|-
TGTGCCAGCAGCTTAAGTCCTTTAGGCAATCAGCCCCAGCATTTT
CASSLSPLGNQPQHF
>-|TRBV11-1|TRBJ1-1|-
TGTGCCAGCGCTCTCAGGAGAATGAACACTGAAGCTTTCTTT
CASALRRMNTEAFF
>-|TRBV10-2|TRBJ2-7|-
TGCGCCAGCAGTGATTCCCTAGGGTACGAGCAGTACTTC
CASSDSLGYEQYF
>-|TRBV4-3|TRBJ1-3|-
TGCGCCAGCAGTGGGGTCTCTGGAAACACCATATATTTT
CASSGVSGNTIYF
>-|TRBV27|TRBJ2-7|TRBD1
TGTGCCAGCAGTACAATAATGACAGGGGACCTAATCTACGAGCAGTACTTC
CASSTIMTGDLIYEQYF
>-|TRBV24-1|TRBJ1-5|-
TGTGCCACCAGTGACGCCGGGACGAGTAGCAATCAGCCCCAGCATTTT
CATSDAGTSSNQPQHF
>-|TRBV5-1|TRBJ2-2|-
TGCGCCAGCAGCACACAGGGAAACTCCGGGGAGCTGTTTTTT
CASSTQGNSGELFF
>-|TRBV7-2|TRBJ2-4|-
TGTGCCAGCAGCTTAGGTCTAGCCAAAAACATTCAGTACTTC
CASSLGLAKNIQYF
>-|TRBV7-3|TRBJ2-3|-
TGTGCCAGCAGCCACCGGGACCTCACAGATACGCAGTATTTT
CASSHRDLTDTQYF
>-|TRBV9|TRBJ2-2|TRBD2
TGTGCCAGCAGCGTAGACTCTAGCGGGAGGGCCGTGGCAACCGGGGAGCTGTTTTTT
CASSVDSSGRAVATGELFF
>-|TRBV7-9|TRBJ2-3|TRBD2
TGTGCCAGCAGCAAAGACCTAGCGGGAGGGCCGGGGGGCACAGATACGCAGTATTTT
CASSKDLAGGPGGTDTQYF
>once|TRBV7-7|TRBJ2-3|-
TGTGCTAGCAGCTTGATGGGAAGAGGGGATACGCAGTATTTT
CASSLMGRGDTQYF
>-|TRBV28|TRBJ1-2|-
TGTGCCAGCAGCCCCGGGGCCCGGACAGTCTACTATGGCTACACCTTC
CASSPGARTVYYGYTF
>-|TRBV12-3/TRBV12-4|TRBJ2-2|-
TGTGCCAGCAGTTTACGGTCCACCGGGGAGCTGTTTTTT
CASSLRSTGELFF
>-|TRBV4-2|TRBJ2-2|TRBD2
TGTGCCAGCAGCCAAGATGCCCCGACTAGCGGGATCACCGGGGAGCTGTTTTTT
CASSQDAPTSGITGELFF
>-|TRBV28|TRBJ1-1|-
TGTGCCAGCAGCCCCTACGGCCTGAACACTGAAGCTTTCTTT
CASSPYGLNTEAFF
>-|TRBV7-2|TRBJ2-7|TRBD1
TGTGCCAGCAGCTTGACAGGGTGGGACGAGCAGTACTTC
CASSLTGWDEQYF
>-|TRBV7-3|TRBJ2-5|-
TGTGCCAGCAGCTTATTGGATCAAGAGACCCAGTACTTC
CASSLLDQETQYF
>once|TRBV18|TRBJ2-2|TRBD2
TGTGCCAGCTCACCCGGACTAGCGGGGCCCAATACCGGGGAGCTGTTTTTT
CASSPGLAGPNTGELFF
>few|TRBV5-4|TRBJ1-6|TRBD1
TGTGCCAGCAGCCCCACGGACAGGCTCTCCTATAATTCACCCCTCCACTTT
CASSPTDRLSYNSPLHF